These 17 T cell receptor beta chains came from one sample sequenced in a study of blood T cell repertoires in COVID-19. Using immunoSEQ multiplex PCR, the repertoire was profiled, and TCRdb retains in-frame clones only, with some absent. The sample shows roughly 120,000 clones, roughly 75% of them seen only once. Sequencing was done on a sample of peripheral blood. The receptors were sampled from a human donor in a cohort sampled during active or convalescent COVID-19.

The chain links TRBV14 to TRBJ2-7, with D possibly being TRBD2 (5 bases). Germline CDR1 is SGHDN and CDR2 is FVKESK. The CDR3 spans 14 residues. Trimming took 2 bases from V and 3 from J, leaving 11 bases between them. Written as DNA, the CDR3 is TGTGCCAGCAGCCAAATCCAGAGGGTCTACGAGCAGTACTTC. Amino acids: CASSQIQRVYEQYF.

This clone qualifies as medium-sized. V usage is TRBV29-1 and J usage is TRBJ1-2; 7 bases are a match to TRBD1. The CDR3 is 12 residues long. V shed 3 bases and J 7 bases; nucleotides not matched to a gene: 5. Germline assignment: CDR1 SQVTM and CDR2 ANQGSEA. The DNA for the CDR3 is TGCAGCGTTGAGGAGGGGGCTAGTGGCTACACCTTC. Translated, it gives CSVEEGASGYTF.

The chain links TRBV6-4 to TRBJ2-7; 8 positions agree with TRBD2. Germline assignment: CDR1 MRHNA and CDR2 SNTAGT. The CDR3 extends over 20 amino acids. Germline trimming cut 0 bases from V and 2 bases from J; bases unmatched to any gene: 18. The CDR3 region is CASSDSSKERESPKTYEQYF. The CDR3, as DNA: TGTGCCAGCAGTGACTCGAGTAAAGAGCGGGAGAGCCCGAAAACCTACGAGCAGTACTTC.

The chain combines TRBV14 with TRBJ2-3; D is unresolved. Trimming took 1 base from V and 0 from J, leaving 5 bases between them. The CDR3 is 14 amino acids. CDR1 and CDR2 from the germline V gene are SGHDN and FVKESK. Here the CDR3 DNA reads TGTGCCAGCAGCCAAGTTGCGAGCACAGATACGCAGTATTTT. This translates into CASSQVASTDTQYF.

J is TRBJ2-7 and V is TRBV27, with TRBD1 matching over 8 bases. The CDR3 is 15 residues long. Looked up from germline, CDR1 is MNHEY and CDR2 is SMNVEV (reference sequence). V gave up 7 bases and J gave up 0 bases; unmatched junction bases: 8. The CDR3 protein is CASKYRGDTSYEQYF. CDR3 bases: TGTGCCAGCAAGTACAGGGGGGATACCTCCTACGAGCAGTACTTC.

V is TRBV7-2 and J is TRBJ2-2, with a weak D call TRBD1 (6 bases). V lost 1 base to trimming and J lost 9 bases, with 9 bases between them. There are 13 residues in the CDR3. Looked up from germline, CDR1 is SGHTA and CDR2 is FQGNSA. CDR3 coding DNA: TGTGCCAGCAGCTTAGGAGGGGGATGGGAGCTGTTTTTT. Its protein is CASSLGGGWELFF.

This chain links TRBV28 with TRBJ1-1; D is possibly TRBD1 (6 bases). Between the trimmed V and J ends, which lost 2 bases and 9 bases, there was a span of 10 bases. The CDR3 is 12 amino acids. Germline V gene lookup returns CDR1 MDHEN and CDR2 SYDVKM. The CDR3 protein is CASSLVGDKAFF. The CDR3 DNA reads as TGTGCCAGCAGTTTAGTCGGGGACAAAGCTTTCTTT.

The V call is TRBV2, the J call TRBJ2-7; TRBD1 agrees at 7 bases. The CDR3 sequence is 13 residues long. J was trimmed by 0 bases and V by 6 bases; bases with no gene match: 2. CDR1 and CDR2 (germline): SNHLY, FYNNEI. The CDR3 reads CASRGQSSYEQYF. The CDR3 DNA reads TGTGCCAGCAGGGGACAGTCCTCCTACGAGCAGTACTTC.

This rearrangement joins TRBV5-1 to TRBJ1-4, with 8 positions matching TRBD1. Per germline, CDR1 SGHRS and CDR2 YFSETQ. CDR3 size: 15 residues. The junction had 5 bases not matched to a gene; V was cut back by 3 bases and J by 4 bases. Written as DNA, the CDR3 is TGCGCCAGCAGCTCGGGACAGGCTGTTAATGAAAAACTGTTTTTT. It specifies CASSSGQAVNEKLFF.

The chain couples TRBV9 to TRBJ2-2; D is uncertain. V dropped 2 bases and J dropped 1 base, with 9 bases sitting between them. The CDR3 length is 15 residues. Germline V gives CDR1 SGDLS, CDR2 YYNGEE. CDR3 residues: CASSVSRGNTGELFF. CDR3 DNA: TGTGCCAGCAGCGTTTCACGCGGGAACACCGGGGAGCTGTTTTTT.

The table lists this clone with a few counts. V and J are TRBV7-3 and TRBJ2-5, with 10 bases aligning to TRBD1. V lost 4 bases to trimming and J lost 8 bases; unmatched junction nucleotides: 7. The CDR3 totals 14 residues. Germline values: CDR1 SGHTA, CDR2 FQGTGA. The CDR3 bases are TGTGCCAGCAGCTCCTCGACAGGGGGCGCAACCCAGTACTTC. Translation gives CASSSSTGGATQYF.

The V call is TRBV28, the J call TRBJ1-4, with TRBD1 matching over 7 bases. The V segment lost 2 bases and the J segment 0 bases; nucleotides outside the gene matches: 3. This CDR3 spans 16 amino acids. Germline assignment: CDR1 MDHEN and CDR2 SYDVKM. Here the CDR3 DNA reads TGTGCCAGCAGTTTACCCGGGACAGCAACTAATGAAAAACTGTTTTTT. This encodes CASSLPGTATNEKLFF. The full variable domain, its missing parts supplied by reference TRBV28 and TRBJ1-4, is DVKVTQSSRYLVKRTGEKVFLECVQDMDHENMFWYRQDPGLGLRLIYFSYDVKMKEKGDIPEGYSVSREKKERFSLILESASTNQTSMYLCASSLPGTATNEKLFFGSGTQLSVL.

The V call is TRBV7-9, the J call TRBJ2-3; 8 bases line up with TRBD2. The CDR3 has 15 amino acids. CDR1 SEHNR and CDR2 FQNEAQ come from the germline V gene (reference sequence). J lost 4 bases, V lost 4 bases, and 7 bases had no gene match. The CDR3 sequence: CASSSTSALSDTQYF. The CDR3 nucleotides read TGTGCCAGCAGCTCGACTAGCGCTTTATCAGATACGCAGTATTTT. Together with reference TRBV7-9 and TRBJ2-3, the CDR3 gives the full variable domain: DTGVSQNPRHKITKRGQNVTFRCDPISEHNRLYWYRQTLGQGPEFLTYFQNEAQLEKSRLLSDRFSAERPKGSFSTLEIQRTEQGDSAMYLCASSSTSALSDTQYFGPGTRLTVL.

This clone is a singleton in its sample. The chain carries TRBV19 and TRBJ2-7; TRBD2 is a possible D gene (5 bases). Trimming removed 0 bases at V and 1 base at J, with 10 bases between. CDR1 is LNHDA, CDR2 SQIVND, per germline (reference sequence). The CDR3 runs 15 residues. CDR3 nucleotide sequence: TGTGCCAGTAGTATAGATCGGGGTCTATCCTACGAGCAGTACTTC. Protein sequence: CASSIDRGLSYEQYF.

The rearrangement links TRBV10-1 to TRBJ2-3; a weak D match, TRBD2 (5 bases). This CDR3 is 16 amino acids long. The germline V gene has CDR1 WNHNN and CDR2 SYGVQD (reference sequence). Trimming took off 3 bases at V and 0 bases at J, with 13 bases between the two ends. CDR3 in amino acids: CASSEFWSGSTDTQYF. In nucleotides, the CDR3 is TGCGCCAGCAGTGAATTTTGGAGCGGCAGCACAGATACGCAGTATTTT.

V is TRBV24-1 and J is TRBJ2-3; D unresolved. There are 14 residues in the CDR3. Germline V CDR1 and CDR2: KGHDR, SFDVKD. Trimming shortened V by 1 base and J by 6 bases, and 10 bases separated the two germline ends. CDR3 nucleotides: TGTGCCACCAGTGATTTTATCCGTCGGGATACGCAGTATTTT. Protein product: CATSDFIRRDTQYF.

The chain combines TRBV7-2 with TRBJ2-7; TRBD2 matches at 11 bases. The V segment lost 3 bases and the J segment 6 bases; nucleotides outside the gene matches: 4. Germline CDR1 reads SGHTA; CDR2 reads FQGNSA. The CDR3 contains 14 residues. CDR3 loop: CASSFTSGSSEQYF. Written as DNA, the CDR3 is TGTGCCAGCAGCTTCACTAGCGGGAGTTCCGAGCAGTACTTC.